This T cell receptor (beta chain) was sequenced for a study of long-term antiretroviral therapy in people with HIV. Germline V gene lookup returns CDR1 KGHSH and CDR2 LQKENI. Trimming removed 3 bases from V and 1 base from J; junction bases left unmatched: 12. This CDR3 is 17 amino acids long. This was the immunoSEQ v3.0 assay at survey level. The assay was immunoSEQ multiplex PCR, and TCRdb's table has in-frame clones only and misses some. The data show about 20,000 clones, just over 90% seen once. The sequence came from a young woman with HIV. The material was unsorted PBMCs, obtained 4.2 to 4.5 years before starting antiretroviral therapy. The chain is built from TRBV18 and TRBJ2-7; 7 bases match TRBD1. CDR3 nucleotides: TGTGCCAGCTCACCCACTCGGAGGTCAGGGGGATCCTACGAGCAGTACTTC. It encodes CASSPTRRSGGSYEQYF.